This T cell receptor beta chain was recovered during a study of blood T cell repertoires in COVID-19. Study information: Acute-phase and convalescent COVID-19 samples originated in the United States, Italy and Spain.

Original processing methods: From reference gene primer amplification, estimates of nucleated cell counts were derived. The protocol was immunoSEQ multiplex PCR, while the TCRdb copy is restricted to in-frame clones and leaves out a portion. V and J calls and clone size come straight from that table; D and trimming were deduced from the DNA. The sample has over 25,000 clones, 88% seen once. V gave up 2 bases and J gave up 2 bases, with 10 bases separating them. Germline V gene lookup returns CDR1 SGHRS and CDR2 YFSETQ. The CDR3 covers 14 residues. The rearrangement joins TRBV5-1 to TRBJ2-5; D remains ambiguous. The specimen was peripheral blood. The TCR originated in a man between 65 and 85 years old with acute or convalescent COVID-19. The CDR3, as DNA: TGCGCCAGCAGCTTCGGAGACTTGCAAGAGACCCAGTACTTC. It translates to CASSFGDLQETQYF. The full variable domain, with the rest looked up from reference TRBV5-1 and TRBJ2-5, is KAGVTQTPRYLIKTRGQQVTLSCSPISGHRSVSWYQQTPGQGLQFLFEYFSETQRNKGNFPGRFSGRQFSNSRSEMNVSTLELGDSALYLCASSFGDLQETQYFGPGTRLLVL.